This is a list of T cell receptor beta chains from one sample in a study of CD8+ T cells in alopecia areata. Measured with immunoSEQ multiplex PCR; TCRdb has only the in-frame clones, and not every one. The sample shows roughly 280,000 clones, 60% of them seen only once. The starting material was CD4+ T cells sorted from blood, obtained around week 53, from a patient treated with tofacitinib. The receptors stem from a human donor with alopecia areata. Both conserved end residues are part of each CDR3. A D gene is named only where the DNA matches it firmly. For some rows the clone size is stated as once, few or many, or as a class when expanded; others skip it.

clone size: NA
CDR3 length: 16
J gene: TRBJ1-4
D gene: NA
V gene: TRBV25-1
CDR3 DNA: TGTGCCAGCAGTCCCCCTGGGGCGGGGGGGAATGAAAAACTGTTTTTT
CDR3 protein: CASSPPGAGGNEKLFF

clone size: few
CDR3 length: 14
J gene: TRBJ1-4
D gene: NA
V gene: TRBV9
CDR3 DNA: TGTGCCAGCAGTGCCACTACGGGGAGGGAAAAACTGTTTTTT
CDR3 protein: CASSATTGREKLFF

clone size: many
CDR3 length: 16
J gene: TRBJ2-3
D gene: TRBD1
V gene: TRBV4-1
CDR3 DNA: TGCGCCAGCAGCCAAAAGGGACAGGGAATGGCAGATACGCAGTATTTT
CDR3 protein: CASSQKGQGMADTQYF

clone size: NA
CDR3 length: 14
J gene: TRBJ2-7
D gene: NA
V gene: TRBV2
CDR3 DNA: TGTGCCAGCAGGTTAACAGACACATCCTACGAGCAGTACTTC
CDR3 protein: CASRLTDTSYEQYF

clone size: NA
CDR3 length: 16
J gene: TRBJ1-6
D gene: NA
V gene: TRBV7-2
CDR3 DNA: TGTGCCAGCAGCTCACAACCGGGACCCCTGAATTCACCCCTCCACTTT
CDR3 protein: CASSSQPGPLNSPLHF

clone size: NA
CDR3 length: 13
J gene: TRBJ2-5
D gene: NA
V gene: TRBV6-6
CDR3 DNA: TGTGCCAGCAGGCCCACAGGGCCAGAGACCCAGTACTTC
CDR3 protein: CASRPTGPETQYF

clone size: NA
CDR3 length: 11
J gene: TRBJ2-3
D gene: NA
V gene: TRBV25-1
CDR3 DNA: TGTGCCCCCCTAGTGGGAGATACGCAGTATTTT
CDR3 protein: CAPLVGDTQYF

clone size: NA
CDR3 length: 15
J gene: TRBJ2-1
D gene: TRBD2
V gene: TRBV15
CDR3 DNA: TGTGCCACCAGCAGAGAGGGACTAGCGGGGAGTGAGCAGTTCTTC
CDR3 protein: CATSREGLAGSEQFF

clone size: NA
CDR3 length: 15
J gene: TRBJ2-1
D gene: TRBD2
V gene: TRBV10-3
CDR3 DNA: TGTGCCATCAGTGATCTATCTCTAGCGGGGCGTGAGCAGTTCTTC
CDR3 protein: CAISDLSLAGREQFF

clone size: once
CDR3 length: 11
J gene: TRBJ2-3
D gene: NA
V gene: TRBV25-1
CDR3 DNA: TGTGCCAGCAGTACCACAGATACGCAGTATTTT
CDR3 protein: CASSTTDTQYF

clone size: NA
CDR3 length: 13
J gene: TRBJ2-5
D gene: NA
V gene: TRBV7-6
CDR3 DNA: TGTGCCAGCAGCTTAGACAGGGTGAAGACCCAGTACTTC
CDR3 protein: CASSLDRVKTQYF

clone size: NA
CDR3 length: 14
J gene: TRBJ1-3
D gene: NA
V gene: TRBV30
CDR3 DNA: TGTGCCTGGCTATCGGGGAGCTCTGGAAACACCATATATTTT
CDR3 protein: CAWLSGSSGNTIYF

clone size: NA
CDR3 length: 17
J gene: TRBJ2-3
D gene: NA
V gene: TRBV30
CDR3 DNA: TGTGCCTGGAGCCAGCCGGGACAAGGTGGTGGTGGGGATACGCAGTATTTT
CDR3 protein: CAWSQPGQGGGGDTQYF

clone size: NA
CDR3 length: 16
J gene: TRBJ2-7
D gene: TRBD1
V gene: TRBV4-1
CDR3 DNA: TGCGCCAGCAGCCAAGATCTGGGACAGGGGGTTTCCGAGCAGTACTTC
CDR3 protein: CASSQDLGQGVSEQYF

clone size: once
CDR3 length: 11
J gene: TRBJ1-3
D gene: NA
V gene: TRBV30
CDR3 DNA: TGTGCCTGGAGTGAGGGAAACACCATATATTTT
CDR3 protein: CAWSEGNTIYF

clone size: NA
CDR3 length: 16
J gene: TRBJ1-5
D gene: TRBD1
V gene: TRBV30
CDR3 DNA: TGTGCCTGGAGTGTCTACAGGGGATCTGGCAATCAGCCCCAGCATTTT
CDR3 protein: CAWSVYRGSGNQPQHF

clone size: few
CDR3 length: 11
J gene: TRBJ2-1
D gene: NA
V gene: TRBV25-1
CDR3 DNA: TGTGCCAGCAGTGGATACAATGAGCAGTTCTTC
CDR3 protein: CASSGYNEQFF

clone size: NA
CDR3 length: 17
J gene: TRBJ2-3
D gene: TRBD2
V gene: TRBV4-3
CDR3 DNA: TGCGCCAGCAGCCCCCAGACTAGCGGGGCCCGAGGAGATACGCAGTATTTT
CDR3 protein: CASSPQTSGARGDTQYF

clone size: NA
CDR3 length: 16
J gene: TRBJ2-7
D gene: NA
V gene: TRBV12-5
CDR3 DNA: TGTGCTAGTGGTTTGGCCTCAGGCAGGTGGGGATACGAGCAGTACTTC
CDR3 protein: CASGLASGRWGYEQYF

clone size: NA
CDR3 length: 16
J gene: TRBJ2-1
D gene: NA
V gene: TRBV9
CDR3 DNA: TGTGCCAGCAGCTTTATCCCGGTGCAGACTAGCAATGAGCAGTTCTTC
CDR3 protein: CASSFIPVQTSNEQFF

clone size: NA
CDR3 length: 13
J gene: TRBJ2-2
D gene: NA
V gene: TRBV5-1
CDR3 DNA: TGCGCCAGCGCCGGGGATGGGACCGGGGAGCTGTTTTTT
CDR3 protein: CASAGDGTGELFF

clone size: NA
CDR3 length: 16
J gene: TRBJ1-1
D gene: NA
V gene: TRBV5-1
CDR3 DNA: TGCGCCAGCAGCTCCGGTCCCACGGGGGCGAACACTGAAGCTTTCTTT
CDR3 protein: CASSSGPTGANTEAFF

clone size: few
CDR3 length: 14
J gene: TRBJ1-1
D gene: NA
V gene: TRBV4-1
CDR3 DNA: TGCGCCAGCAGCCAAGATCCGATGAACACTGAAGCTTTCTTT
CDR3 protein: CASSQDPMNTEAFF